The sequence of this T cell receptor (beta chain) was determined in a study of blood T cell repertoires in COVID-19. The wider study: COVID-19 samples collected from the United States, Italy and Spain covered acute and convalescent phases.

The germline V gene encodes CDR1 SGHTA and CDR2 FQGTGA. The CDR3 spans 11 residues. Trimming removed 5 bases from V and 6 bases from J, with 6 bases in between. It was during active infection that Seattle patients were enrolled and then longitudinally followed. Clones were sequenced by immunoSEQ multiplex PCR, and TCRdb holds only the in-frame ones, with some missing. Of approximately 200,000 clones detected, under 90% appear once; the ten largest clones hold roughly 18%. This clone has just one count. The source of this sequence is a person in their 70s with COVID-19, enrolled during active disease. The sample consisted of peripheral blood. The chain couples TRBV7-3 to TRBJ2-3; D gene uncertain. The CDR3 protein is CASSQSDTQYF. The CDR3 DNA reads TGTGCCAGCAGCCAGTCCGATACGCAGTATTTT.